Sequencing of this TCR beta chain was carried out in a study of T cell changes during pregnancy in multiple sclerosis. V was trimmed by 4 bases and J by 2 bases, leaving 12 bases between them. The CDR3 covers 14 residues. Germline CDR1 SGHVS, CDR2 FQNEAQ. Measured with immunoSEQ multiplex PCR; TCRdb has only the in-frame clones, and not every one. The sample shows tens of thousands of clones, roughly 86% of them seen only once. The receptor was derived from a female donor with multiple sclerosis, enrolled in a pregnancy study. The sample was CD8+ T cells from peripheral blood mononuclear cells, taken before pregnancy. The chain joins TRBV7-8 to TRBJ2-7; D is possibly TRBD2 (6 bases). Here the CDR3 DNA reads TGTGCCAGCAGCTCCGGGACGGGGGCCTACGAGCAGTACTTC. Translating gives CASSSGTGAYEQYF.